This entry describes one T cell receptor beta chain. These data belong to a study of T cells after somatic rescue of genetic block. Data came from immunoSEQ multiplex PCR; TCRdb stores just in-frame clones and leaves some out. The data hold tens of thousands of clones, with approximately 96% observed a single time. V was shortened by 8 bases and J by 2 bases, with 11 bases between the two germline ends. Germline V lookup: CDR1 MNHNY, CDR2 SVGAGI (reference sequence). The CDR3 consists of 13 residues. V gene TRBV6-6 combines with J gene TRBJ2-3; the D gene is possibly TRBD1 (5 bases). This clonotype was obtained from a child under two years old. Material: peripheral blood mononuclear cells (PBMCs). As DNA, the CDR3 is TGTGCCAGCGTGGGGCGCGCCACAGATACGCAGTATTTT. As protein: CASVGRATDTQYF.